Listed here are 30 T cell receptor beta chains from one sample, sequenced in a study of T-cell memory formation after mild COVID-19. TCRdb reprocessed the 5' RACE reads with MiXCR, giving one entry per CDR3 protein. The data contain approximately 150,000 distinct CDR3 sequences, less than 20% of them singletons. Specimen: PBMCs or a T cell subset sorted from them (not recorded which). The receptor source for this set is an adult woman who had mild COVID-19 (a few samples of this study predate the infection). Cell type and time point are not known.

The chain employs TRBV12-3 or TRBV12-4 and TRBJ2-1, with D possibly matching TRBD1 (5 bases). V was pared by 2 bases and J by 12 bases, with 8 bases between. CDR3 length: 11 amino acids. DNA for the CDR3: TGTGCCAGCAGTTTAACGGACACGCAGTTCTTC. Amino acids: CASSLTDTQFF.

This clonotype was seen a handful of times. At one end, the junction sequence differs from germline, possibly due to a read error. V usage is TRBV12-3 or TRBV12-4 and J usage is TRBJ2-3; TRBD1 is a possible D gene (6 bases). The CDR3 loop spans 12 amino acids. The CDR3 coding sequence is TGTGCCAGCAGTTTAAGGGGACAAGGGTTTGATTTT. It yields the protein CASSLRGQGFDF.

The sample holds a few counts of this clonotype. The V call is TRBV12-3 or TRBV12-4, the J call TRBJ2-1, with D possibly being TRBD2 (5 bases). CDR3 length: 17 residues. V lost 5 bases to trimming and J lost 2 bases, with 19 bases between them. This chain's CDR3 is CASSPGSGFGPYNEQFF. The CDR3, as DNA: TGTGCCAGCAGTCCAGGTTCGGGGTTTGGCCCCTACAATGAGCAGTTCTTC.

This chain uses TRBV12-3 or TRBV12-4 with TRBJ1-3; tentative D call: TRBD1 (5 bases). The CDR3 has 14 residues. Between the trimmed V and J ends, which lost 7 bases and 3 bases, there was a span of 13 bases. CDR3 residues: CASTADSNGNTIYF. CDR3 sequence (DNA): TGTGCCAGCACCGCAGACAGTAATGGAAACACCATATATTTT.

This clonotype was seen only a few times. The chain links TRBV19 to TRBJ2-5; D is tentatively TRBD1 or TRBD2 (5 bases each). Germline V gives CDR1 LNHDA, CDR2 SQIVND (reference sequence). Trimming took 3 bases from V and 1 from J, leaving 9 bases between them. The CDR3 has 14 amino acids. CDR3 residues: CASSIMRGQETQYF. CDR3 coding DNA: TGTGCCAGTAGTATCATGAGGGGCCAAGAGACCCAGTACTTC.

Only a few counts were recorded for this clonotype. This chain links TRBV5-5 with TRBJ2-2; TRBD1 matches at 10 bases. The CDR3 is 17 residues long. The V gene's germline CDR1 is SGHKS and CDR2 YYEKEE (reference sequence). V was clipped by 2 bases and J by 4 bases; unmatched bases: 8. The CDR3 nucleotides are TGTGCCAGCAGCTTAAGAGGGGGGACAGGGGTCACCGGGGAGCTGTTTTTT. This encodes CASSLRGGTGVTGELFF. Variable domain in full (rest from reference TRBV5-5 and TRBJ2-2): DAGVTQSPTHLIKTRGQQVTLRCSPISGHKSVSWYQQVLGQGPQFIFQYYEKEERGRGNFPDRFSARQFPNYSSELNVNALLLGDSALYLCASSLRGGTGVTGELFFGEGSRLTVL.

The chain couples TRBV3-1 to TRBJ1-3, with D possibly being TRBD1 (6 bases). The germline V gene encodes CDR1 LGHDT and CDR2 YNNKEL (reference sequence). V was pared by 4 bases and J by 4 bases, with 14 bases between. CDR3 size: 15 residues. The CDR3 reads CASSPTGTAGNTIYF. The CDR3 DNA sequence: TGTGCCAGCAGCCCCACAGGGACGGCCGGAAACACCATATATTTT.

The table lists this clonotype with a few counts. The chain uses TRBV7-9 and TRBJ1-1; D call uncertain. V was trimmed by 0 bases and J by 5 bases, leaving 10 bases between them. The CDR3 totals 14 residues. Germline loops: CDR1 SEHNR, CDR2 FQNEAQ (reference sequence). The CDR3 protein is CASSLAAGRTEAFF. CDR3 coding DNA: TGTGCCAGCAGCTTAGCGGCGGGGAGGACTGAAGCTTTCTTT.

The sample holds a few counts of this clonotype. The rearrangement links TRBV4-2 to TRBJ1-6, with a possible D match to TRBD1 (5 bases). V dropped 1 base and J dropped 9 bases, with 7 bases sitting between them. This CDR3 region has 13 residues. Germline V CDR1 and CDR2: LGHNA, YNFKEQ. The CDR3 reads CASSQGGTSPLHF. The CDR3 bases are TGTGCCAGCAGCCAAGGAGGGACTTCACCCCTCCACTTT.

CDR3 coding DNA: TGCGCCAGCAGCTTGCAGGGACGGTACAATGAGCAGTTCTTC. As protein: CASSLQGRYNEQFF. The genes are TRBV5-1 and TRBJ2-1; D might be TRBD1 or TRBD2, each matching 5 bases. The germline V gene encodes CDR1 SGHRS and CDR2 YFSETQ. This CDR3 is built from 14 residues. Trimming stripped 1 base from V and 4 bases from J, with 9 bases between.

This clonotype showed up just a few times. The DNA of the CDR3 is TGCGCCAGCAGCTTTACAGGGCGGCACACTGAAGCTTTCTTT. It specifies CASSFTGRHTEAFF. The V call is TRBV5-1, the J call TRBJ1-1; the D gene is possibly TRBD1 (6 bases). The CDR3 sequence is 14 residues long. Germline CDR1 is SGHRS and CDR2 is YFSETQ. Trimming took 2 bases from V and 3 from J, leaving 11 bases between them.

This clonotype was counted ten times or more. The chain joins TRBV6-5 to TRBJ2-7, with a weak D call TRBD1 (6 bases). CDR3 length equals 13 residues. Per the germline V gene, CDR1 is MNHEY and CDR2 is SVGAGI. Trimming pared 5 bases from V and 2 bases from J, leaving 10 bases between. The DNA for the CDR3 is TGTGCCAGCAGTCTGGACAGCCCCTACGAGCAGTACTTC. This sequence encodes CASSLDSPYEQYF.

The chain couples TRBV5-1 to TRBJ1-1; TRBD1 might be the D (6 bases). V was shortened by 6 bases and J by 3 bases, with 12 bases between the two germline ends. CDR1 and CDR2 (germline): SGHRS, YFSETQ. The CDR3 totals 13 residues. CDR3 sequence (DNA): TGCGCCAGCACGACGGGGGCTTACACTGAAGCTTTCTTT. It codes for CASTTGAYTEAFF.

This CDR3 is CASSLTDSEQFF. In DNA form, the CDR3 reads TGCGCCAGCAGCTTGACAGATAGTGAGCAGTTCTTC. The J gene is TRBJ2-1, the V gene TRBV5-1, with unresolved D. CDR3 length: 12 amino acids. Germline lookup yields CDR1 SGHRS and CDR2 YFSETQ. The germline V and J ends were trimmed by 1 base and 9 bases, with 8 bases remaining between them.

The V gene is TRBV20-1, the J gene TRBJ2-5; the D gene could be TRBD1 or TRBD2 (5 bases each). Trimming left V 2 bases short and J 4 bases short, with 20 bases between. The CDR3 is 16 residues long. Germline loops: CDR1 DFQATT, CDR2 SNEGSKA (reference sequence). The CDR3 region has the DNA TGCAGTGCTAGACCGAGGGGCGGACAAAGGGGAGAGACCCAGTACTTC. It codes for CSARPRGGQRGETQYF.

This clonotype came up a few times. The V call is TRBV2, the J call TRBJ2-7; 10 bases are shared with TRBD1. The CDR3 length is 13 residues. V lost 10 bases and J lost 3; bases outside the gene matches: 6. Germline V gene lookup returns CDR1 SNHLY and CDR2 FYNNEI. CDR3 in DNA: TGTGCCATTGAACGGGACAGGGGCTACGAGCAGTACTTC. Encoded protein: CAIERDRGYEQYF. Full variable domain (rest looked up from reference TRBV2 and TRBJ2-7): EPEVTQTPSHQVTQMGQEVILRCVPISNHLYFYWYRQILGQKVEFLVSFYNNEISEKSEIFDDQFSVERPDGSNFTLKIRSTKLEDSAMYFCAIERDRGYEQYFGPGTRLTVT.

V gene TRBV5-4 combines with J gene TRBJ1-2; 7 nucleotides line up with TRBD1. The V and J ends lost 4 bases and 4 bases, in that order; junction bases with no gene match: 10. This CDR3 has 15 amino acids. Germline V CDR1 and CDR2: SGHNT, YYREEE (reference sequence). CDR3 in amino acids: CASSHGYRGTYGYTF. CDR3 nucleotides: TGTGCCAGCAGCCACGGGTACAGGGGAACCTATGGCTACACCTTC.

A few counts support this clonotype. V is TRBV7-2 and J is TRBJ1-2, with a weak D call TRBD1 (5 bases). The V end lost 5 bases, the J end lost 2 bases, and 9 bases lay between the germline ends. The germline gives CDR1 SGHTA, CDR2 FQGNSA. The CDR3 runs 13 residues. This chain's CDR3 is CASSIRQNYGYTF. The CDR3 DNA is TGTGCCAGCAGCATACGACAGAACTATGGCTACACCTTC.

This chain links TRBV5-1 with TRBJ2-1, with D possibly TRBD1 on 6 matching bases. The germline V gene encodes CDR1 SGHRS and CDR2 YFSETQ. Trimming cost V 0 bases and J 0 bases, with 10 bases left between them. The CDR3 has 16 residues. In nucleotides, the CDR3 is TGCGCCAGCAGCTTGGGAGGACAGAACTCCTACAATGAGCAGTTCTTC. This encodes CASSLGGQNSYNEQFF. The complete variable domain, with remaining parts taken from reference TRBV5-1 and TRBJ2-1, reads KAGVTQTPRYLIKTRGQQVTLSCSPISGHRSVSWYQQTPGQGLQFLFEYFSETQRNKGNFPGRFSGRQFSNSRSEMNVSTLELGDSALYLCASSLGGQNSYNEQFFGPGTRLTVL.

This clonotype was detected a few times. This chain joins TRBV5-1 and TRBJ2-3, with 15 bases aligning to TRBD2. V dropped 3 bases and J dropped 6; count of bases not matched to a gene: 11. The V gene's germline CDR1 is SGHRS and CDR2 YFSETQ. The CDR3 loop spans 18 amino acids. The CDR3 loop reads CASSSRTSGGAKADTQYF. The DNA of the CDR3 is TGCGCCAGCAGCTCCCGGACTAGCGGGGGGGCGAAGGCGGATACGCAGTATTTT. The entire variable domain, with the rest obtained from reference TRBV5-1 and TRBJ2-3, is as follows: KAGVTQTPRYLIKTRGQQVTLSCSPISGHRSVSWYQQTPGQGLQFLFEYFSETQRNKGNFPGRFSGRQFSNSRSEMNVSTLELGDSALYLCASSSRTSGGAKADTQYFGPGTRLTVL.

This clonotype was found many times. J is TRBJ2-1 and V is TRBV12-3 or TRBV12-4; the D is unclear. This CDR3 spans 15 amino acids. V dropped 3 bases and J dropped 2 bases, with 11 bases sitting between them. The CDR3 spells CASSFIKRPYNEQFF. In DNA, the CDR3 is TGTGCCAGCAGTTTTATAAAGCGCCCCTACAATGAGCAGTTCTTC.

The chain uses TRBV3-1 and TRBJ2-7, with 8 bases that match TRBD1. Germline V gene sequence: CDR1 LGHDT, CDR2 YNNKEL (reference sequence). The CDR3 runs to 14 residues. Trimming at V came to 3 bases and at J to 5 bases, leaving 6 bases not matched to a gene. This CDR3 reads CASSHSGTGHEQYF. DNA of the CDR3: TGTGCCAGCAGCCACTCCGGGACAGGACACGAGCAGTACTTC.

The rearrangement uses TRBV5-5 and TRBJ2-1, with D tentatively TRBD2 (7 bases). Trimming cost V 5 bases and J 0 bases, with 9 bases left between them. Germline V gives CDR1 SGHKS, CDR2 YYEKEE (reference sequence). The CDR3 length is 14 residues. CDR3 bases: TGTGCCAGCAGTCGGGGGGCCTCCTACAATGAGCAGTTCTTC. This encodes CASSRGASYNEQFF.

This clonotype came up a few times. The gene calls are TRBV7-3 and TRBJ2-5; TRBD1 agrees at 7 bases. Germline CDR1 and CDR2: SGHTA and FQGTGA. V trimming: 5 bases; J trimming: 2 bases; junction bases outside the gene matches: 11. The CDR3 consists of 16 residues. The CDR3 spells CASSQKGTEPQETQYF. The CDR3, as DNA: TGTGCCAGCAGCCAGAAAGGGACAGAGCCACAAGAGACCCAGTACTTC.

This rearrangement joins TRBV6-5 to TRBJ1-6; 12 bases map to TRBD1. Germline assignment: CDR1 MNHEY and CDR2 SVGAGI. V shed 4 bases, J shed 5 bases, and the junction held 9 bases outside the gene matches. The CDR3 has 18 amino acids. CDR3 nucleotide sequence: TGTGCCAGCAGTTGGGGACAGGGGGCTAAAGGTGATAATTCACCCCTCCACTTT. This gives the protein CASSWGQGAKGDNSPLHF.

The rearrangement joins TRBV9 to TRBJ2-2; 11 bases line up with TRBD2. V shed 0 bases and J 3 bases; nucleotides not matched to a gene: 4. This CDR3 has 17 residues. Germline V gives CDR1 SGDLS, CDR2 YYNGEE. The CDR3 spells CASSVELAGVHTGELFF. The CDR3 coding sequence is TGTGCCAGCAGCGTAGAACTAGCGGGAGTCCACACCGGGGAGCTGTTTTTT.

There are a few counts of this clonotype. For the CDR3, the DNA is TGTGCCAGCAGCTTTCAGGGGGGTTTGGCTTTCTTT. As protein: CASSFQGGLAFF. The rearrangement uses TRBV7-9 and TRBJ1-1, with 7 nucleotides matching TRBD1. Germline CDR1 SEHNR, CDR2 FQNEAQ (reference sequence). The CDR3 has 12 residues. V was pared by 3 bases and J by 11 bases, with 6 bases of the junction left unmatched.

This chain joins TRBV29-1 and TRBJ2-3, with 8 bases aligning to TRBD2. The CDR3 has 14 residues. Germline CDR1 is SQVTM and CDR2 is ANQGSEA. The junction had 3 bases not matched to a gene; V was cut back by 4 bases and J by 0 bases. The CDR3 DNA is TGCAGCGTTGCAGCTAGCGGGAGCACAGATACGCAGTATTTT. This encodes CSVAASGSTDTQYF.

This rearrangement joins TRBV12-3 or TRBV12-4 to TRBJ2-2, with D perhaps matching TRBD1 (5 bases). V was cut by 6 bases and J by 4 bases, with 12 bases left in between. This CDR3 spans 14 amino acids. The CDR3 is CASSKTALTGELFF. The CDR3 DNA reads TGTGCCAGCAGCAAGACAGCCCTCACCGGGGAGCTGTTTTTT.

This clonotype turned up a few times. This chain uses TRBV4-1 with TRBJ1-2; D may be TRBD1 (6 bases). The CDR3 sequence is 15 residues long. Germline V gives CDR1 MGHRA, CDR2 YSYEKL. V lost 1 base and J lost 3, with 12 bases in between. CDR3 amino acids: CASSQVPGDYYGYTF. CDR3 nucleotide sequence: TGCGCCAGCAGCCAAGTTCCAGGGGACTACTATGGCTACACCTTC.